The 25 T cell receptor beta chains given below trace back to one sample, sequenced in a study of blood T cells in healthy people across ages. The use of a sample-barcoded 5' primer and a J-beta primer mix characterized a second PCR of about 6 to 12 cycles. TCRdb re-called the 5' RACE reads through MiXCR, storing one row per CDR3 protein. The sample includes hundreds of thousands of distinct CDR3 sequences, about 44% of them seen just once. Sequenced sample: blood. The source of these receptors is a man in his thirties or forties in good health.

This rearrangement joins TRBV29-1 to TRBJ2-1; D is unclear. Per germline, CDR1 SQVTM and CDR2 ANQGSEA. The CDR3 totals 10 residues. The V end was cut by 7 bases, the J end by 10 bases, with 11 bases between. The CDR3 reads CSAGRTEQFF. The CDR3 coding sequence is TGCAGCGCCGGAAGGACGGAGCAGTTCTTC.

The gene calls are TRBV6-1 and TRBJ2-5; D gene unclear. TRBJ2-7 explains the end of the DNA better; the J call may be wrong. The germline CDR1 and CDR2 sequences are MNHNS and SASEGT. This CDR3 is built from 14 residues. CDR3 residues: CASSESSLFYEQYF. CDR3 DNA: TGTGCCAGCAGTGAAAGTAGTCTTTTCTACGAGCAGTACTTC.

CDR3 region: CASSFRTVSLGGYEQYF. The CDR3 DNA follows: TGTGCCAGCAGCTTCCGGACAGTGTCTCTGGGGGGCTACGAGCAGTACTTC. The chain has TRBV7-2 and TRBJ2-7, with D perhaps given as TRBD1 or TRBD2 (6 bases each). The germline V gene encodes CDR1 SGHTA and CDR2 FQGNSA. The CDR3 runs to 17 residues. V lost 3 bases and J 3 bases, leaving 21 bases between the germline ends.

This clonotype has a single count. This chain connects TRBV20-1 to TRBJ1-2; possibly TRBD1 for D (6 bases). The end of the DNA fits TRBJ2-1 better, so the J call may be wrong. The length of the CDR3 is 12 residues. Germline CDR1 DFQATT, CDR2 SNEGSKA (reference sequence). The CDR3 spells CSARSGEREQFF. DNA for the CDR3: TGCAGTGCTAGGTCAGGGGAGAGGGAGCAGTTCTTC.

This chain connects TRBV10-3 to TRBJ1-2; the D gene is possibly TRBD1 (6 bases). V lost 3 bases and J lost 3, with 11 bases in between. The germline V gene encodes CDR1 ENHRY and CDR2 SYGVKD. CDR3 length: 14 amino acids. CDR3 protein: CAISDGGLDYGYTF. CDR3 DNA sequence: TGTGCCATCAGTGATGGGGGGCTGGACTATGGCTACACCTTC.

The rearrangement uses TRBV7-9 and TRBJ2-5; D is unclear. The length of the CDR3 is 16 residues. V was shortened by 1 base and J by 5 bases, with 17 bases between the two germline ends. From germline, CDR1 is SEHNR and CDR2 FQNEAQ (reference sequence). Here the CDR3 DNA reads TGTGCCAGCAGCTTAGGGCCGGACCAAGCAGACGAGACCCAGTACTTC. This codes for CASSLGPDQADETQYF.

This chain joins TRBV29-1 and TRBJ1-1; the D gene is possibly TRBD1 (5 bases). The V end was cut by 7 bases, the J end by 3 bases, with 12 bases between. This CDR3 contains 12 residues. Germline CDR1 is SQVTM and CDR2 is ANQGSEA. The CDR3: CSASTVDTEAFF. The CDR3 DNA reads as TGCAGCGCCTCGACAGTGGACACTGAAGCTTTCTTT.

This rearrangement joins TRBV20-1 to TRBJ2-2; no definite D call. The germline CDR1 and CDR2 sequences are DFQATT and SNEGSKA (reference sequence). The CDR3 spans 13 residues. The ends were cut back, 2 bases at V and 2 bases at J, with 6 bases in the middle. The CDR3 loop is CSARRINTGELFF. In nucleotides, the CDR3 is TGCAGTGCTAGAAGAATAAACACCGGGGAGCTGTTTTTT.

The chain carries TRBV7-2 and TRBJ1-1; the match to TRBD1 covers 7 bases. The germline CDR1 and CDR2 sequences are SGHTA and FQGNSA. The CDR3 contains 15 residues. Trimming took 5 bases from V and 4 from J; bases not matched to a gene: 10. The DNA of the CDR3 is TGTGCCAGCAGCCCGGTGACAGGGATCGGCACTGAAGCTTTCTTT. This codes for CASSPVTGIGTEAFF.

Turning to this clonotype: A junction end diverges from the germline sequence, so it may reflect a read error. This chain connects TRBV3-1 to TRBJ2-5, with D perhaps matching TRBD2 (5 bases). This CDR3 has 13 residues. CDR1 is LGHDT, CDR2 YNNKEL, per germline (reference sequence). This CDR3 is CAGSQDAGETQYF. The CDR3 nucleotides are TGTGCCGGCAGCCAAGACGCGGGAGAGACCCAGTACTTC.

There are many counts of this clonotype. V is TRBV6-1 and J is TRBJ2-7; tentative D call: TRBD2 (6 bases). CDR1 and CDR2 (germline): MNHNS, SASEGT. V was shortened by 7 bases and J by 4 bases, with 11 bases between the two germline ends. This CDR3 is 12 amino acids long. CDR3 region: CASMRGRYEQYF. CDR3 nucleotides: TGTGCCAGCATGCGGGGAAGGTACGAGCAGTACTTC.

The CDR3 protein is CSASDLNEQFF. The CDR3 DNA sequence: TGCAGCGCCTCGGACCTAAATGAGCAGTTCTTC. The chain links TRBV29-1 to TRBJ2-1; the D is unclear. The germline gives CDR1 SQVTM, CDR2 ANQGSEA. Between the trimmed V and J ends, which lost 7 bases and 7 bases, there was a span of 11 bases. The CDR3 loop spans 11 amino acids.

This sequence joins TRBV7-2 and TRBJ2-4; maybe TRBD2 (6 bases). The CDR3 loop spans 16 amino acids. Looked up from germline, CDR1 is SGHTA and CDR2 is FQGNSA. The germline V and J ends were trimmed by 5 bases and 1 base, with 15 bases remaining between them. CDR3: CASSLFAGGAKNIQYF. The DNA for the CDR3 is TGTGCCAGCAGCCTATTCGCTGGGGGGGCCAAAAACATTCAGTACTTC.

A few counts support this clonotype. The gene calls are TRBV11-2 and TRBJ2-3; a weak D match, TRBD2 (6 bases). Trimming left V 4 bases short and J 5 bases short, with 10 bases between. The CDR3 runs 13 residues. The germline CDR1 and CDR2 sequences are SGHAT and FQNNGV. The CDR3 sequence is CASSSRGEDTQYF. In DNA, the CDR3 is TGTGCCAGCAGCTCGCGCGGGGAAGATACGCAGTATTTT.

The CDR3 coding sequence is TGTGCCAGCACTTTTTGGGGCAGGGACGAAAAACTGTTTTTT. Amino acids: CASTFWGRDEKLFF. The rearrangement joins TRBV28 to TRBJ1-4, with D possibly TRBD1 on 5 matching bases. The CDR3 consists of 14 residues. V shed 7 bases and J shed 8 bases, with 17 bases lying between them. CDR1 and CDR2 (germline): MDHEN, SYDVKM.

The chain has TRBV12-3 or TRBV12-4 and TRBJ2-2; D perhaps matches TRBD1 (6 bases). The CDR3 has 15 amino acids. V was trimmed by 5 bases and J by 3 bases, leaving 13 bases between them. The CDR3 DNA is TGTGCCAGCAGTCAGGCAGGGGTACACACCGGGGAGCTGTTTTTT. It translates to CASSQAGVHTGELFF.

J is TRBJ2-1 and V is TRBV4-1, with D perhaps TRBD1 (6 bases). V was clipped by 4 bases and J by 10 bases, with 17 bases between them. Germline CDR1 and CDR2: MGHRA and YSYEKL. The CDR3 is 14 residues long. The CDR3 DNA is TGCGCCAGCAGCCCGACAGGTTTTTCCTACGAGCAGTTCTTC. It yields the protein CASSPTGFSYEQFF.

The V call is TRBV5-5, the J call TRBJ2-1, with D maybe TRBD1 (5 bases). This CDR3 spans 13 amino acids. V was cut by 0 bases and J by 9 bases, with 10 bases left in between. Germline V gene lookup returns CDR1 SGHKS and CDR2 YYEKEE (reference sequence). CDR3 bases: TGTGCCAGCAGCTTGGGGTGGGGCTTTGAGCAGTTCTTC. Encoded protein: CASSLGWGFEQFF.

The CDR3 coding sequence is TGTGCCAGCACCTGGGGCCGCACAGGGGGCGCATTTGGCTACACCTTC. It is translated as CASTWGRTGGAFGYTF. The chain carries TRBV12-3 or TRBV12-4 and TRBJ1-2; 9 nucleotides agree with TRBD1. The CDR3 has 16 amino acids. J lost 7 bases, V lost 7 bases, and 16 bases had no gene match.

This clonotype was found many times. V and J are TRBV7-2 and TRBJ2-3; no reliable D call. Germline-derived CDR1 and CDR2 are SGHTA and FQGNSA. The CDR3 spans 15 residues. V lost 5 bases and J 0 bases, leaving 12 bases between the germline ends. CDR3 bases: TGTGCCAGCAGCGCCGGCCTACTGAGCACAGATACGCAGTATTTT. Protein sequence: CASSAGLLSTDTQYF.

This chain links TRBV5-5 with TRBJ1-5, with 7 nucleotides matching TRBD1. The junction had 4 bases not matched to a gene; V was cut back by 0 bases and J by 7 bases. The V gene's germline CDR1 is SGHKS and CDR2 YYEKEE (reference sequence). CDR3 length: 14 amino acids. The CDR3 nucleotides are TGTGCCAGCAGCTTGGGACAGGGACCCCAGCCCCAGCATTTT. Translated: CASSLGQGPQPQHF.

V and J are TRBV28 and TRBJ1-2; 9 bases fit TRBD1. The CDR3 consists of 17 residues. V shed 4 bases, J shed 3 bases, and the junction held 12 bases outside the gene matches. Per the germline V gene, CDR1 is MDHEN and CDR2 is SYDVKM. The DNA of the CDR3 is TGTGCCAGCAGTTCACCGGGACAGGGTAATAGGGACTATGGCTACACCTTC. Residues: CASSSPGQGNRDYGYTF.

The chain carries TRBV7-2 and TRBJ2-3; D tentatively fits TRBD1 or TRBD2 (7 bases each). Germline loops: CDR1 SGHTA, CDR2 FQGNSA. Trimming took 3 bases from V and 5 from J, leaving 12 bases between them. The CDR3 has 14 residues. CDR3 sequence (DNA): TGTGCCAGCAGCTTGGGACAGCGGGGAGATACGCAGTATTTT. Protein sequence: CASSLGQRGDTQYF. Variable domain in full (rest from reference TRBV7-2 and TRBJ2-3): GAGVSQSPSNKVTEKGKDVELRCDPISGHTALYWYRQSLGQGLEFLIYFQGNSAPDKSGLPSDRFSAERTGGSVSTLTIQRTQQEDSAVYLCASSLGQRGDTQYFGPGTRLTVL.

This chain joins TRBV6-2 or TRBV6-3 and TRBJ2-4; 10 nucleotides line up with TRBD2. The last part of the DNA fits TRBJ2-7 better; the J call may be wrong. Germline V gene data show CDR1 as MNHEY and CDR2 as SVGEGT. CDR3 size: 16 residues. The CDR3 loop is CASSAHLAGVAPEQYF. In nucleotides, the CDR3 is TGTGCCAGCAGTGCGCACCTAGCGGGAGTCGCCCCCGAGCAGTACTTC.

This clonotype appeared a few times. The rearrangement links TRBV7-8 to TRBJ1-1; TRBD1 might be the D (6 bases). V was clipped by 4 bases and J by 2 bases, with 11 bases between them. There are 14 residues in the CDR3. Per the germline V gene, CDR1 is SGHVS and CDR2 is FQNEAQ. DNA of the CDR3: TGTGCCAGCAGCTATAGGACAGCTAACACTGAAGCTTTCTTT. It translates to CASSYRTANTEAFF.